The 20 T cell receptor beta chains below all came from one sample that was sequenced in a study of T cell repertoires in aging, cancer and after chemotherapy. TRB rearrangements spanning V, D and J were amplified using mixed TRB-A/B primers. TCRdb re-called the multiplex PCR reads with MiXCR, one entry per CDR3 protein. This table has about 5,600 distinct CDR3 sequences, around 40% appearing once. The template was genomic DNA from peripheral blood, not RNA. The sample consisted of blood. The receptors were gathered from a human donor with a blood cancer.

This clonotype was seen only a few times. The rearrangement joins TRBV6-5 to TRBJ2-1, with a tentative D call TRBD2 (5 bases). Germline V gene lookup returns CDR1 MNHEY and CDR2 SVGAGI. This CDR3 has 15 residues. V was clipped by 7 bases and J by 0 bases, with 13 bases between them. The CDR3 sequence: CASTQEVASYNEQFF. For the CDR3, the DNA is TGTGCCAGCACGCAGGAGGTGGCCTCCTACAATGAGCAGTTCTTC.

The V and J genes are TRBV18 and TRBJ1-1; D remains ambiguous. The germline V and J ends were trimmed by 3 bases and 1 base, with 6 bases remaining between them. Germline loops: CDR1 KGHSH, CDR2 LQKENI. CDR3 length: 13 residues. CDR3 region: CASSPSENTEAFF. CDR3 sequence (DNA): TGTGCCAGCTCACCTAGTGAGAACACTGAAGCTTTCTTT.

This clonotype was detected only a few times. The V gene is TRBV29-1, the J gene TRBJ1-5; weak D call: TRBD1 (5 bases). V lost 1 base, J lost 3 bases, and 10 bases lay in between. Germline V CDR1 and CDR2: SQVTM, ANQGSEA. This CDR3 comprises 14 residues. The CDR3 DNA sequence: TGCAGCGTTGAAGGCCCAGGGATCAATCAGCCCCAGCATTTT. Translated, it gives CSVEGPGINQPQHF.

This clonotype appeared a few times. V gene TRBV20-1 combines with J gene TRBJ2-1; no definite D call. Per germline, CDR1 DFQATT and CDR2 SNEGSKA (reference sequence). The CDR3 is made up of 14 amino acids. The V and J ends lost 6 bases and 1 base respectively, with 13 bases between them. CDR3 nucleotides: TGCAGTGCCCCTCATTATAGTTCCTACAATGAGCAGTTCTTC. As protein: CSAPHYSSYNEQFF.

The V and J genes are TRBV5-1 and TRBJ2-3; D is ambiguous. The CDR3 is 14 residues long. Germline CDR1 and CDR2: SGHRS and YFSETQ. The V end lost 0 bases, the J end lost 4 bases, and 9 bases lay between the germline ends. The CDR3 protein is CASSLASGADTQYF. DNA for the CDR3: TGCGCCAGCAGCTTGGCTAGTGGAGCAGATACGCAGTATTTT.

The rearrangement uses TRBV19 and TRBJ1-5; 8 bases fit TRBD1. Germline CDR1 and CDR2: LNHDA and SQIVND (reference sequence). CDR3 length equals 15 residues. The V segment lost 3 bases and the J segment 11 bases; nucleotides outside the gene matches: 12. The CDR3 DNA reads as TGTGCCAGTAGTATTCTCCAGGGGGCGGAGAGGGCCCAGCATTTT. Translation: CASSILQGAERAQHF.

This clonotype has just a few counts. The chain links TRBV7-6 to TRBJ2-1; 7 nucleotides match TRBD2. J was trimmed by 4 bases and V by 6 bases; bases with no gene match: 9. There are 15 residues in the CDR3. The germline V gene has CDR1 SGHVS and CDR2 FNYEAQ. This CDR3 is CASRLTSARYNEQFF. The CDR3 DNA is TGTGCCAGCAGATTAACTAGCGCCCGATACAATGAGCAGTTCTTC.

The CDR3, as DNA: TGTGCCAGCAGTTTGATTACCCTAGCGGGAGGTGGGGTTGGGCAGTTCTTC. This sequence encodes CASSLITLAGGGVGQFF. The V and J genes are TRBV27 and TRBJ2-1; 11 nucleotides align to TRBD2. Germline lookup yields CDR1 MNHEY and CDR2 SMNVEV (reference sequence). Trimming took 3 bases from V and 12 from J; bases not matched to a gene: 16. This CDR3 is built from 17 residues.

This clonotype was counted between two and nine times. This rearrangement joins TRBV5-4 to TRBJ1-4, with D unclear. The CDR3 extends over 14 amino acids. Germline V gene lookup returns CDR1 SGHNT and CDR2 YYREEE (reference sequence). The V end lost 4 bases, the J end lost 6 bases, and 13 bases lay between the germline ends. CDR3 protein: CASSKDLLDEKLFF. Here the CDR3 DNA reads TGTGCCAGCAGCAAGGACTTGCTAGATGAAAAACTGTTTTTT.

Notes on this clonotype: At one end the junction does not follow the germline gene, possibly because of a read error. This chain joins TRBV18 and TRBJ2-3; the D is unclear. The germline gives CDR1 KGHSH, CDR2 LQKENI. The CDR3 runs to 9 residues. CDR3 sequence: CASSPNDPF. CDR3 bases: TGTGCCAGCTCACCCAACGACCCTTTT.

This clonotype was picked up a small number of times. The genes are TRBV6-5 and TRBJ2-1; D might be TRBD2 (7 bases). The CDR3 totals 12 residues. Trimming removed 7 bases from V and 13 bases from J, with 17 bases in between. Germline V gene sequence: CDR1 MNHEY, CDR2 SVGAGI. CDR3 in amino acids: CASKGGGAVQFF. The CDR3 nucleotides read TGTGCCAGCAAAGGGGGGGGGGCGGTCCAGTTCTTC.

The V gene is TRBV28, the J gene TRBJ2-5, with TRBD1 identical over 8 bases. The V gene's germline CDR1 is MDHEN and CDR2 SYDVKM. V trimming: 6 bases; J trimming: 5 bases; junction bases outside the gene matches: 11. CDR3 length equals 15 residues. CDR3 coding DNA: TGTGCCAGCAGGTTAAACAGGGGGATGCGGGAGACCCAGTACTTC. This codes for CASRLNRGMRETQYF.

This clonotype was counted only a few times. The chain couples TRBV10-3 to TRBJ1-2; TRBD1 matches at 7 bases. Germline trimming cut 10 bases from V and 1 base from J; bases unmatched to any gene: 3. The length of the CDR3 is 12 residues. Germline CDR1 ENHRY, CDR2 SYGVKD. The CDR3 DNA sequence: TGTGCCACAGGGGACAGTAACTATGGCTACACCTTC. This codes for CATGDSNYGYTF.

The V gene is TRBV6-5, the J gene TRBJ2-1; no clear D gene. Germline values: CDR1 MNHEY, CDR2 SVGAGI. Trimming cost V 0 bases and J 12 bases, with 9 bases left between them. The CDR3 extends over 12 amino acids. CDR3 sequence reads: CASSYSGSGQFF. The CDR3 bases are TGTGCCAGCAGTTACTCCGGAAGTGGGCAGTTCTTC.

Only a few counts were recorded for this clonotype. The CDR3 DNA reads TGTGCCAGCAGCTCAGGACTAGTCGGTTACAATGAGCAGTTCTTC. It encodes CASSSGLVGYNEQFF. This rearrangement joins TRBV5-6 to TRBJ2-1, with 7 bases identical to TRBD2. CDR3 length equals 15 residues. CDR1 and CDR2 (germline): SGHDT, YYEEEE. V was clipped by 3 bases and J by 4 bases; unmatched bases: 7.

The genes are TRBV30 and TRBJ2-1; D ambiguous. The ends were cut back, 4 bases at V and 4 bases at J, with 11 bases in the middle. The CDR3 is made up of 13 amino acids. CDR1 and CDR2 (germline): GTSNPN, SVGIG (reference sequence). The CDR3 sequence: CAWKASTYNEQFF. CDR3 sequence (DNA): TGTGCCTGGAAAGCGAGCACTTACAATGAGCAGTTCTTC. Complete variable domain (other parts from reference TRBV30 and TRBJ2-1): SQTIHQWPATLVQPVGSPLSLECTVEGTSNPNLYWYRQAAGRGLQLLFYSVGIGQISSEVPQNLSASRPQDRQFILSSKKLLLSDSGFYLCAWKASTYNEQFFGPGTRLTVL.

The V call is TRBV19, the J call TRBJ1-4; tentative D call: TRBD1 (6 bases). The germline V gene has CDR1 LNHDA and CDR2 SQIVND (reference sequence). This CDR3 spans 12 amino acids. V was cut by 10 bases and J by 11 bases, with 17 bases left in between. DNA of the CDR3: TGTGCCACTCGACAGGACCCGGGGAAACTGTTTTTT. It codes for CATRQDPGKLFF.

By frequency in the sample, this clonotype is medium-sized. The chain is built from TRBV12-3 or TRBV12-4 and TRBJ2-7; possibly TRBD1 for D (6 bases). V lost 9 bases, J lost 0 bases, and 15 bases lay in between. The CDR3 loop spans 14 amino acids. This CDR3 is CASTGQGSSYEQYF. The CDR3 DNA is TGTGCCAGTACCGGCCAGGGGAGCTCCTACGAGCAGTACTTC.

As DNA, the CDR3 is TGCAGTGCTAGAGTAGTTAGCGGGAAGGTGAGGGATGAGCAGTTCTTC. It codes for CSARVVSGKVRDEQFF. This chain links TRBV20-1 with TRBJ2-1; 8 positions agree with TRBD2. Looked up from germline, CDR1 is DFQATT and CDR2 is SNEGSKA (reference sequence). Trimming at V came to 1 base and at J to 8 bases, leaving 13 bases not matched to a gene. The length of the CDR3 is 16 residues.

V usage is TRBV5-6 and J usage is TRBJ2-3; possible D gene TRBD1, 5 bases. Deletions cut 8 bases from V and 2 bases from J, with 21 bases between. This CDR3 comprises 16 residues. Germline V lookup: CDR1 SGHDT, CDR2 YYEEEE. CDR3 sequence reads: CARSRNGWGPTDTQYF. The CDR3 nucleotides are TGTGCCAGAAGCCGGAATGGGTGGGGCCCCACAGATACGCAGTATTTT.